These T cell receptor beta chains were read from a single sample in a study of T cell responses to AZD1222 COVID-19 vaccine. Clones were sequenced by immunoSEQ multiplex PCR, and TCRdb holds only the in-frame ones, with some missing. Of 85,000 to 130,000 clones listed, approximately 89% are singletons. The sample consisted of peripheral blood, taken 28 days after the second dose of the MenACWY control vaccine. The receptors come from an adult who received the MenACWY meningococcal vaccine as a control. Both conserved end residues are part of each CDR3. Some rows mark clone size as missing; the rest say once, few, many or name a class of expanded clone.

v_gene	abundance	CDR3aa
TRBV28	.	CASLLGGGPNQPQHF
TRBV28	.	CASNPRGRGFNQPQHF
TRBV11-2	.	CASSGTGIYEQYF
TRBV6-1	.	CASSDPGGTNEKLFF
TRBV3-1/TRBV3-2	.	CASSHSAGGSNEQYF
TRBV5-1	few	CASSLDGTGLGKLFF
TRBV28	.	CASRAGERGGLNEQFF
TRBV6-2/TRBV6-3	.	CASSYPFRGESSYEQYF
TRBV7-3	.	CASSSVMGSYNEQFF
TRBV24-1	.	CATSDQVRGAFNQPQHF
TRBV21-1	.	CASSPAGRTNTEAFF
TRBV5-4	.	CASSLSFAPGGRGELFF
TRBV15	.	CATSRSVLAGSTDTQYF
TRBV6-2/TRBV6-3	.	CASSYSERTGNQPQHF
TRBV28	.	CASSRTVVAYEQYF
TRBV9	.	CASSVEGATGELFF
TRBV7-2	.	CASSLGGGVTEAFF